A selection of T cell receptor beta chains follows, all from one sample in a study of blood T cells in healthy people across ages. MiXCR, run by TCRdb on the 5' RACE reads, gives a single entry per CDR3 protein. The sample holds 1.8 million or so distinct CDR3 sequences, roughly two fifths seen once. Sequencing was done on a sample of blood. These receptors came from a human donor in good health. The CDR3 runs from the conserved cysteine through the conserved F or W. The D gene is left open where the match is weak.

D: TRBD2
V: TRBV7-8
J: TRBJ2-3
CDR3: CASNQGLAIDTQYF

D: .
V: TRBV7-3
J: TRBJ2-1
CDR3: CASSVGATSEQFF

D: .
V: TRBV6-2/TRBV6-3
J: TRBJ2-5
CDR3: CASSYTQYEQYF

D: TRBD2
V: TRBV7-2
J: TRBJ2-5
CDR3: CASSLAPAGAGEETQYF

D: TRBD1
V: TRBV25-1
J: TRBJ1-1
CDR3: CASQGDGTEAFF

D: TRBD1
V: TRBV7-3
J: TRBJ2-1
CDR3: CASSLTGPIYNEQFF

D: .
V: TRBV29-1
J: TRBJ1-2
CDR3: CSVESPGGYGYTF

D: TRBD2
V: TRBV6-5
J: TRBJ2-3
CDR3: CASRRAGPGDTQYF

D: .
V: TRBV7-2
J: TRBJ2-3
CDR3: CASSAQPGGTQYF

D: .
V: TRBV3-1
J: TRBJ2-5
CDR3: CASSQVRGRETQYF

D: .
V: TRBV6-5
J: TRBJ1-1
CDR3: CASRDTVNTEAFF

D: TRBD1
V: TRBV11-3
J: TRBJ1-2
CDR3: CASSHSGQQYGYTF

D: TRBD1
V: TRBV4-2
J: .
CDR3: CASSQVRGTVYEQYF

D: .
V: TRBV6-5
J: TRBJ2-5
CDR3: CASSSLGPEQYF

D: .
V: TRBV29-1
J: TRBJ1-6
CDR3: CSVLSTGTTNSPLHF

D: TRBD1
V: TRBV4-1
J: TRBJ2-5
CDR3: CASSRTGDTTAQETQYF

D: .
V: TRBV20-1
J: TRBJ2-1
CDR3: CSAGGAGDYNEQFF

D: .
V: TRBV9
J: TRBJ2-1
CDR3: CASGGQGYNEQFF

D: .
V: TRBV7-2
J: TRBJ2-5
CDR3: CASSLIYETQYF

D: TRBD2
V: TRBV5-1
J: TRBJ2-7
CDR3: CASSAQGLADPSSYEQYF

D: .
V: TRBV6-2/TRBV6-3
J: TRBJ2-1
CDR3: CASNPWGYEQFF

D: .
V: TRBV20-1
J: TRBJ2-3
CDR3: CSANRALRSWGTQYF

D: .
V: TRBV28
J: TRBJ2-7
CDR3: CASSPWTRGSYEQYF

D: .
V: TRBV24-1
J: TRBJ2-1
CDR3: CATSDPRENYSEQFF

D: .
V: TRBV29-1
J: TRBJ1-3
CDR3: CSADSGNTIYF

D: .
V: TRBV20-1
J: TRBJ1-5
CDR3: CSAFSSRASNQPQHF

D: .
V: TRBV6-1
J: TRBJ1-5
CDR3: CASSEAGHNQPQHF

D: .
V: TRBV12-3/TRBV12-4
J: TRBJ2-1
CDR3: CASSFSGHEQFF

D: .
V: TRBV5-4
J: TRBJ1-1
CDR3: CASSSVSGTEAFF

D: TRBD1
V: TRBV20-1
J: TRBJ2-7
CDR3: CSAIPGQARTYEQYF

D: .
V: TRBV6-5
J: .
CDR3: CASSKVRQGTQYF

D: .
V: TRBV4-1
J: TRBJ1-2
CDR3: CASSHPGEDYGYTF

D: TRBD1
V: TRBV7-9
J: TRBJ1-1
CDR3: CASSIRDRDGSGAFF

D: .
V: TRBV29-1
J: TRBJ2-7
CDR3: CSVEKQGPHRCEQYF

D: .
V: TRBV28
J: TRBJ2-6
CDR3: CASRGTGANVLTF

D: .
V: TRBV7-9
J: TRBJ2-7
CDR3: CVSSLKWYEQYF

D: .
V: TRBV29-1
J: TRBJ2-6
CDR3: CSVLRSGANVLTF

D: .
V: TRBV5-1
J: TRBJ1-2
CDR3: CASSDAAANYGYTF

D: TRBD1
V: TRBV5-5
J: TRBJ1-6
CDR3: CASSLGTGRDSPLHF

D: TRBD1
V: TRBV7-6
J: TRBJ2-7
CDR3: CASSQPGTGDYEQYF

D: .
V: TRBV12-3/TRBV12-4
J: TRBJ2-3
CDR3: CASSLATGGAQYF